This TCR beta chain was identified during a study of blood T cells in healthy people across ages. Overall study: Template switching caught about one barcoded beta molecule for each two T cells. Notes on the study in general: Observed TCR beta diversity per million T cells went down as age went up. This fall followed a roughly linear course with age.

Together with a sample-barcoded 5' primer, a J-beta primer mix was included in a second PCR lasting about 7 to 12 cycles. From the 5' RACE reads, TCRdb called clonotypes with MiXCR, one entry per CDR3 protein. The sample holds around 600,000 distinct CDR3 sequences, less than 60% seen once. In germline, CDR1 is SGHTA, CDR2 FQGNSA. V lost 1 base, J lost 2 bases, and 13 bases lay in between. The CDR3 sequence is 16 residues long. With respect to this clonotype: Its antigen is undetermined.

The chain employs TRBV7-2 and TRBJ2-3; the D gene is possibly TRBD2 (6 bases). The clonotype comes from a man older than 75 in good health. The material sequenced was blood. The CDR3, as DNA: TGTGCCAGCAGCTTAGTTGGCGGGGCAAACACAGATACGCAGTATTTT. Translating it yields CASSLVGGANTDTQYF.